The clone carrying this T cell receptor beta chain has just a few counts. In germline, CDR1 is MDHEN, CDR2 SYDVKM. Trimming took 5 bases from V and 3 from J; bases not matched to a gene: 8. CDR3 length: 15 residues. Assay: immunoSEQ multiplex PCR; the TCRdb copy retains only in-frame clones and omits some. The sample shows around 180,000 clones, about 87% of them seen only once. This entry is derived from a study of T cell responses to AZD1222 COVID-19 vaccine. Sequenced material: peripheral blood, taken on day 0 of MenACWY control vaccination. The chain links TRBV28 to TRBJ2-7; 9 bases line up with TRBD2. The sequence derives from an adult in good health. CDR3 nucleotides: TGTGCCAGCAGTCCCACTGGCGGGAGGGTCTACGAGCAGTACTTC. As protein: CASSPTGGRVYEQYF.